In its sample, the clone carrying this TCR beta chain was seen many times. Its antigen is not known. Time point defined: healthy volunteer bleed at 6 weeks. Blood, whole and unfractionated, served as the source for total RNA extraction. This sample was included in a study of human T cells and chemical hapten exposure. From germline, CDR1 is SGHRS and CDR2 YFSETQ. The CDR3 totals 14 residues. Losses at the gene ends were 5 bases for V and 5 bases for J; bases not matched to a gene: 8. General observations from the study: TCRs whose frequency exceeded 1 in 1000 remained the same following DPC sensitization.

TCRdb redid the calling of the RACE reads with MiXCR, one entry per CDR3 protein. The repertoire holds approximately 59,000 distinct CDR3 sequences, approximately 6.2% seen once, with around 3.6% in the top ten. The rearrangement links TRBV5-1 to TRBJ2-3, with 7 bases that match TRBD2. The material sequenced was whole blood. The clonotype comes from a female donor in good health. Some clones in this sample may be carry-over from other donors' samples. DNA for the CDR3: TGCGCCAGCAGATCGGGGGGAGGCGAAGATACGCAGTATTTT. It translates to CASRSGGGEDTQYF.